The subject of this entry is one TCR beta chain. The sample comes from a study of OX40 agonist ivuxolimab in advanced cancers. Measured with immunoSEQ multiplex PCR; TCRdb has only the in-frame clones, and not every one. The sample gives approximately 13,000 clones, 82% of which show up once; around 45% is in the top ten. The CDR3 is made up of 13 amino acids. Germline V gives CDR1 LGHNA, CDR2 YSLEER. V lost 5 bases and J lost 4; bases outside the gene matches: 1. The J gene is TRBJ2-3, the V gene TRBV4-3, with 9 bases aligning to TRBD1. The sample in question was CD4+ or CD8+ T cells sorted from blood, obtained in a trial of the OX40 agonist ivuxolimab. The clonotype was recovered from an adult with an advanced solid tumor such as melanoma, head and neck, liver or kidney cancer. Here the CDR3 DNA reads TGCGCCAGCAGCGGACAGGGGCCAGATACGCAGTATTTT. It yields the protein CASSGQGPDTQYF.